A selection of T cell receptor beta chains follows, all from one sample in a study of spatial heterogeneity in lung cancer. TCRdb processed the 5' RACE reads anew with MiXCR; each CDR3 protein has one entry. The profile shows approximately 47,000 distinct CDR3 sequences, 7.6% of them singletons. The sample here was PBMCs, taken at surgery. The source is a female donor with early-stage non-small cell lung cancer. The CDR3 runs from the conserved cysteine through the conserved F or W. A D gene is named only where the DNA matches it firmly. Clone size, where shown, is once, few, many, or a class for clones that have expanded.

>TRBD1|TRBV4-1|TRBJ2-5|many
CASSHAGQAPTETQYF
TGCGCCAGCAGCCATGCTGGACAGGCCCCAACAGAGACCCAGTACTTC
>-|TRBV28|TRBJ2-7|few
CASSLLSTKIRLEQYF
TGTGCCAGCAGTTTACTATCGACAAAGATACGCTTGGAGCAGTACTTC
>TRBD2|TRBV7-3|TRBJ2-3|-
CASSLTWGGTDAQYF
TGTGCCAGCAGCTTAACGTGGGGGGGAACAGATGCGCAGTATTTT
>TRBD2|TRBV11-3|TRBJ2-2|medium-sized
CASSGLAGELFF
TGTGCCAGCAGCGGACTAGCCGGGGAGCTGTTTTTT
>-|TRBV21-1|TRBJ2-4|-
CAASRDRGFSKNIQYF
TGTGCCGCCTCGCGCGACAGGGGCTTTTCTAAAAACATTCAGTACTTC
>-|TRBV24-1|TRBJ2-3|-
CATSDGSGSPDTQYF
TGTGCCACCAGTGATGGGAGCGGAAGCCCAGATACGCAGTATTTT
>TRBD2|TRBV9|TRBJ2-1|-
CASSERGGIYEQFF
TGTGCCAGCAGCGAGCGGGGGGGGATATATGAGCAGTTCTTC
>-|TRBV6-2/TRBV6-3|TRBJ2-1|few
CASSYIGAANNEQFF
TGTGCCAGCAGTTACATCGGGGCTGCGAACAATGAGCAGTTCTTC
>-|TRBV20-1|TRBJ1-2|-
CSASPGKANYGYTF
TGCAGTGCTAGCCCGGGCAAAGCTAACTATGGCTACACCTTC
>TRBD1|TRBV7-9|TRBJ1-4|-
CASSLLGQGATNEKLFF
TGTGCCAGCAGCCTATTGGGACAGGGGGCAACTAATGAAAAACTGTTTTTT
>-|TRBV5-1|TRBJ1-1|many
CASSQTANTEAFF
TGCGCCAGCAGCCAAACAGCGAACACTGAAGCTTTCTTT
>TRBD1|TRBV10-3|TRBJ2-6|many
CAISDEGAPLGANVLTF
TGTGCCATCAGTGACGAGGGGGCGCCTTTGGGGGCCAACGTCCTGACTTTC
>-|TRBV4-2|TRBJ2-7|many
CASSLGGGEPEQYF
TGTGCCAGCAGCCTAGGAGGGGGGGAGCCCGAGCAGTACTTC
>TRBD1|TRBV11-2|TRBJ2-7|-
CASSPRTGLAYEQYF
TGTGCCAGCAGCCCCCGGACAGGGTTGGCCTACGAGCAGTACTTC
>-|TRBV6-2/TRBV6-3|TRBJ2-5|few
CASSYPGGEETQYF
TGTGCCAGCAGTTACCCCGGGGGCGAAGAGACCCAGTACTTC
>-|TRBV5-6|TRBJ2-7|few
CASTRSAGTSYEQYF
TGTGCCAGCACCAGATCGGCGGGGACCTCCTACGAGCAGTACTTC
>TRBD2|TRBV20-1|TRBJ2-7|many
CSALAGGVIYEQYF
TGCAGTGCACTAGCGGGGGGGGTAATCTACGAGCAGTACTTC
>-|TRBV20-1|TRBJ2-2|few
CSARAGQKSNTGELFF
TGCAGTGCTAGAGCTGGGCAGAAGTCGAACACCGGGGAGCTGTTTTTT
>-|TRBV7-7|TRBJ1-1|many
CASSPGLITEAFF
TGTGCTAGCAGCCCCGGTTTGATAACTGAAGCTTTCTTT
>TRBD1|TRBV4-3|TRBJ1-2|large
CASSQDYQRDSYGYTF
TGCGCCAGCAGCCAAGATTATCAGCGGGACAGCTATGGCTACACCTTC